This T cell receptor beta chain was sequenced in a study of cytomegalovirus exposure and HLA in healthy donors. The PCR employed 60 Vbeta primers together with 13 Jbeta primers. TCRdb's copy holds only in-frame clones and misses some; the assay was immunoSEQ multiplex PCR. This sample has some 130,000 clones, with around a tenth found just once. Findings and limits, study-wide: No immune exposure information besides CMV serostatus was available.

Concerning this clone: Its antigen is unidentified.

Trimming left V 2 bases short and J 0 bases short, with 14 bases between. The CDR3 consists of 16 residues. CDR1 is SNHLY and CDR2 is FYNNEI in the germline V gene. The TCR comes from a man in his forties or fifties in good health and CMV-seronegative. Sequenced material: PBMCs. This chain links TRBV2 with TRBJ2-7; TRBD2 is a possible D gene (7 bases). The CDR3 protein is CASSERGRGASYEQYF. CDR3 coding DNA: TGTGCCAGCAGTGAAAGGGGGAGGGGCGCCTCCTACGAGCAGTACTTC.